The entry below gives a single T cell receptor beta chain sequence along with its context. Its target is unknown. These data belong to a study of monozygotic twins with inflammatory bowel disease. Using the 5' RACE reads, TCRdb records one entry per CDR3 protein without DNA. Across 150,000 or so distinct CDR3 sequences, the top ten clones capture just under 7.5% of the sample. General study results and limits: Clonotypes shared with others were fewer in IBD patients than in healthy twins, especially with disease activity. Patients got different immunosuppressive treatments, which may have made their repertoires more variable.

Germline V CDR1 and CDR2: LNHNV, YYDKDF (reference sequence). This CDR3 region has 15 residues. The receptor was derived from a human donor with ulcerative colitis or Crohn's disease, or a healthy co-twin of an affected twin (not recorded which). Sequenced input: blood. V usage is TRBV15 and J usage is TRBJ1-3; TCRdb returns TRBD1, unconfirmable since there is no DNA. The CDR3 reads CATSRDRVYGGSIYF.